This TCR beta chain was observed in a study of control samples from healthy donors and cancer patients (dated by TCRdb to 2019 to 2021). Concerning this clone itself: Its binding antigen is unknown. No much larger clone is present one base from it, and per-base qualities are unavailable.

The library relied on the immunoSEQ multiplex PCR assay. TCRdb took over this immuneACCESS table, retaining in-frame rearrangements with V and J assigned. Such tables are incomplete; in checked studies, under half of the missing clones stem from an unresolved V gene, and the remainder is unexplained. The sample table holds some 71,000 clones, of which about 90% were seen once. The ten largest account for around 19% of the sample. Sample: PBMCs. The source of this sequence is a man aged 55-75 years with lung cancer.

The nucleotide sequence reads as follows: TGTGCCAGCACCCGGGGGGCCGGGGAGCTGTTTTTT. Its protein reads: CASTRGAGELFF. The V gene is TRBV11-2 and the J gene is TRBJ2-2; 7 nucleotides in the junction match TRBD2. From the cysteine through the phenylalanine, the CDR3 covers 12 amino acids. Of the read, only the CDR3 DNA is kept; its 36 bases are in frame from base 1. The germline V gene provides CDR1 SGHAT and CDR2 FQNNGV. The germline V end is reduced by 7 bases and the J end by 6 bases; junction bases left unmatched: 2.